This T cell receptor beta chain was identified in a study of blood T cell repertoires in COVID-19. Looking at the study overall: The study drew acute and convalescent COVID-19 samples from the United States, Italy and Spain. The analysed material was cDNA or gDNA that came from T cells, B-cell-depleted T cells, or PBMCs.

V dropped 7 bases and J dropped 8; count of bases not matched to a gene: 8. Germline CDR1 and CDR2: MNHEY and SVGAGI. The CDR3 contains 13 residues. The table came from immunoSEQ multiplex PCR; TCRdb's copy has only in-frame clones and leaves some out. The sample carries about half a million clones, roughly nine tenths recorded once. Across 24 US areas, participants ranged in age from about 18 to 100 years. In this sample, this clone turned up a few times. The sequence was obtained from a woman aged 60 to 75 who had recovered from COVID-19. The chain is built from TRBV6-5 and TRBJ1-3, with TRBD1 identical over 7 bases. Sequenced material: PBMCs or T cells enriched from blood (not recorded which). CDR3 coding DNA: TGTGCCAGCACCGGGACAGCCACAGACACCATATATTTT. This gives the protein CASTGTATDTIYF.